The rows below give T cell receptor beta chains drawn from one sample of a study of CD8 T cells in Susac syndrome. TCRdb independently ran MiXCR on the immunoSEQ multiplex PCR reads; one entry per CDR3 protein. Here the sample spans around 300,000 distinct CDR3 sequences, 65% to 90% being singletons. What was sequenced was CD8+ T cells from PBMCs. The origin of the receptors is a human donor with multiple sclerosis. The CDR3 runs from the conserved cysteine through the conserved F or W. Each record gives: V gene, J gene, clone size, D gene, CDR3 DNA, CDR3 protein. The D gene is left open where the match is weak. Size values are once, few and many counts, or a class for expanded clones, and some rows have none.

V gene: TRBV24-1
J gene: TRBJ2-2
clone size: NA
D gene: TRBD1
CDR3 DNA: TGTGCCACACGGGACAGACTAACCGGGGAGCTGTTTTTT
CDR3 protein: CATRDRLTGELFF

V gene: TRBV18
J gene: TRBJ2-1
clone size: NA
D gene: NA
CDR3 DNA: TGTGCCAGCTCACCACCGGTGGCCACCTTCAATGAGCAGTTCTTC
CDR3 protein: CASSPPVATFNEQFF

V gene: TRBV29-1
J gene: TRBJ2-2
clone size: NA
D gene: NA
CDR3 DNA: TGCAGCGTTGTCGGCCGGGATACCGGGGAGCTGTTTTTT
CDR3 protein: CSVVGRDTGELFF

V gene: TRBV4-3
J gene: TRBJ1-3
clone size: NA
D gene: TRBD1
CDR3 DNA: TGCGCCAGCAGCCAGACGACAGGGAGCTCTGGAAACACCATATATTTT
CDR3 protein: CASSQTTGSSGNTIYF

V gene: TRBV9
J gene: TRBJ2-1
clone size: once
D gene: NA
CDR3 DNA: TGTGCCAGCAGCTCACAATACTCGGGACCAGTAGACAATGAGCAGTTCTTC
CDR3 protein: CASSSQYSGPVDNEQFF

V gene: TRBV7-9
J gene: TRBJ2-1
clone size: NA
D gene: NA
CDR3 DNA: TGTGCCAGCACCCCTCCGGGTCCGCGATACAATGAGCAGTTCTTC
CDR3 protein: CASTPPGPRYNEQFF

V gene: TRBV9
J gene: TRBJ2-1
clone size: NA
D gene: NA
CDR3 DNA: TGTGCCAGCAGCGTACGGACCAATCATTACAATGAGCAGTTCTTC
CDR3 protein: CASSVRTNHYNEQFF

V gene: TRBV6-2/TRBV6-3
J gene: TRBJ2-5
clone size: few
D gene: NA
CDR3 DNA: TGTGCCAGCAGTTACTCGACAGGCCTGGGGGAGACCCAGTACTTC
CDR3 protein: CASSYSTGLGETQYF

V gene: TRBV4-3
J gene: TRBJ2-7
clone size: NA
D gene: TRBD2
CDR3 DNA: TGCGCCAGCAGCCAAGATAGTCTAGCGGGAGCCTACGAGCAGTACTTC
CDR3 protein: CASSQDSLAGAYEQYF

V gene: TRBV29-1
J gene: TRBJ2-1
clone size: NA
D gene: TRBD2
CDR3 DNA: TGCAGCGTTGAGTCCCGCGCACTAGCGAGCTACAATGAGCAGTTCTTC
CDR3 protein: CSVESRALASYNEQFF

V gene: TRBV4-3
J gene: TRBJ2-7
clone size: once
D gene: TRBD2
CDR3 DNA: TGCGCCAGCAGCCAAGATGGATCTAGCGGTACCTACGAGCAGTACTTC
CDR3 protein: CASSQDGSSGTYEQYF

V gene: TRBV25-1
J gene: TRBJ2-2
clone size: NA
D gene: NA
CDR3 DNA: TGTGCCAGCAGTGGGTTACAGGATGAGGGGAACACCGGGGAGCTGTTTTTT
CDR3 protein: CASSGLQDEGNTGELFF

V gene: TRBV19
J gene: TRBJ1-3
clone size: NA
D gene: NA
CDR3 DNA: TGTGCCAGTACCTCAGGACACAGCGGTGAGGTACGGTGGTCTACTGGAAACACCATATATTTT
CDR3 protein: CASTSGHSGEVRWSTGNTIYF

V gene: TRBV7-9
J gene: TRBJ1-4
clone size: NA
D gene: NA
CDR3 DNA: TGTGCCAGCAGCTTGGAATTAGAGGAAAAACTGTTTTTT
CDR3 protein: CASSLELEEKLFF

V gene: TRBV28
J gene: TRBJ1-6
clone size: NA
D gene: NA
CDR3 DNA: TGTGCCAGCAGTTTAGCAGGGGCTAATTCACCCCTCCACTTT
CDR3 protein: CASSLAGANSPLHF

V gene: TRBV12-3/TRBV12-4
J gene: TRBJ2-1
clone size: NA
D gene: TRBD2
CDR3 DNA: TGTGCCAGCAGTCCTCCCTGGGGAGCGGGAAGGGGCAATGAGCAGTTCTTC
CDR3 protein: CASSPPWGAGRGNEQFF

V gene: TRBV30
J gene: TRBJ1-5
clone size: NA
D gene: NA
CDR3 DNA: TGTGCCTGGAGTGTACTAGGGGCTGCAGCCCAGCATTTT
CDR3 protein: CAWSVLGAAAQHF

V gene: TRBV2
J gene: TRBJ2-2
clone size: NA
D gene: NA
CDR3 DNA: TGTGCCATAGGGGCAGGGACGAACACCGGGGAGCTGTTTTTT
CDR3 protein: CAIGAGTNTGELFF

V gene: TRBV28
J gene: TRBJ2-7
clone size: NA
D gene: NA
CDR3 DNA: TGTGCCAGCAGTTTAACCGGGAGCCTCTCCTACGAGCAGTACTTC
CDR3 protein: CASSLTGSLSYEQYF

V gene: TRBV6-1
J gene: TRBJ2-3
clone size: NA
D gene: TRBD2
CDR3 DNA: TGTGCCAGCACCCTCCTCAGCGGGGACAGCACAGATACGCAGTATTTT
CDR3 protein: CASTLLSGDSTDTQYF

V gene: TRBV30
J gene: TRBJ1-2
clone size: NA
D gene: TRBD1
CDR3 DNA: TGTGCCTGGAGGGAGACAGGGGGGTTCTATGGCTACACCTTC
CDR3 protein: CAWRETGGFYGYTF

V gene: TRBV5-6
J gene: TRBJ2-7
clone size: few
D gene: NA
CDR3 DNA: TGTGCCAGCAGCTTGGGGGGTTCGGACTACGAGCAGTACTTC
CDR3 protein: CASSLGGSDYEQYF

V gene: TRBV27
J gene: TRBJ2-7
clone size: NA
D gene: TRBD2
CDR3 DNA: TGTGCCAGCAGTTGGGGGGGGGCCTACGAGCAGTACTTC
CDR3 protein: CASSWGGAYEQYF

V gene: TRBV7-9
J gene: TRBJ2-3
clone size: NA
D gene: TRBD2
CDR3 DNA: TGTGCCAGCAGCTACGGGACTAGCGCCCTTGATTTT
CDR3 protein: CASSYGTSALDF

V gene: TRBV25-1
J gene: TRBJ2-5
clone size: NA
D gene: TRBD1
CDR3 DNA: TGTGCCAGCAGTGAGGGAGTCGACAGGGGGAGGCAAGAGACCCAGTACTTC
CDR3 protein: CASSEGVDRGRQETQYF

V gene: TRBV5-6
J gene: TRBJ1-3
clone size: NA
D gene: NA
CDR3 DNA: TGTGCCAGCAGCTTGGGACAAATGGAAAACACCATATATTTT
CDR3 protein: CASSLGQMENTIYF

V gene: TRBV29-1
J gene: TRBJ1-1
clone size: NA
D gene: TRBD1
CDR3 DNA: TGCAGCGTTGGAGGGACAGGGAGAGCTGAAGCTTTCTTT
CDR3 protein: CSVGGTGRAEAFF